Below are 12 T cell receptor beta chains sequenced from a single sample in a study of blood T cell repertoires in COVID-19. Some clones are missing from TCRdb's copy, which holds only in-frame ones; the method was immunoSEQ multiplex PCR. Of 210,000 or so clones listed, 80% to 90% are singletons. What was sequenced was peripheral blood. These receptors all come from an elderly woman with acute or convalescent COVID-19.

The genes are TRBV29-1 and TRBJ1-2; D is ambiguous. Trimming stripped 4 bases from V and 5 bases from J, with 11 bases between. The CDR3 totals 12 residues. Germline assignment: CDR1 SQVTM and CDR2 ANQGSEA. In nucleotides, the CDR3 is TGCAGCGTTGGTAATCATCGGTATGGCTACACCTTC. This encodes CSVGNHRYGYTF.

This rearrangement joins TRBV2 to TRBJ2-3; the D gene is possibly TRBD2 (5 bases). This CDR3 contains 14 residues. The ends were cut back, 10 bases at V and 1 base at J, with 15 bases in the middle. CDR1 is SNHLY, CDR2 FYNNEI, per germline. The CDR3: CAKTPPGGTDTQYF. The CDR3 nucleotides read TGTGCCAAAACTCCTCCCGGGGGCACAGATACGCAGTATTTT.

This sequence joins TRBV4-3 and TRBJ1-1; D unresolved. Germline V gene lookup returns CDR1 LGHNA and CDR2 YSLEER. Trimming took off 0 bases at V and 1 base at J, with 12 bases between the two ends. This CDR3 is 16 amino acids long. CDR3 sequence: CASSQDSARGNTEAFF. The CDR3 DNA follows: TGCGCCAGCAGCCAAGATTCAGCGCGGGGGAACACTGAAGCTTTCTTT.

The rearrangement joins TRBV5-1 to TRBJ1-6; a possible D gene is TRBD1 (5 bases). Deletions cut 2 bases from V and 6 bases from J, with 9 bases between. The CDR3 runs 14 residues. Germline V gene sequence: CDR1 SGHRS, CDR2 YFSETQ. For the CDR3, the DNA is TGCGCCAGCAGCTTACAGGCGCCTAATTCACCCCTCCACTTT. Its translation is CASSLQAPNSPLHF.

The CDR3 is CASSPTDSYGYTF. The CDR3 DNA sequence: TGTGCCAGCTCACCAACTGACAGCTATGGCTACACCTTC. V is TRBV18 and J is TRBJ1-2; tentatively, D is TRBD1 (5 bases). The CDR3 totals 13 residues. Looked up from germline, CDR1 is KGHSH and CDR2 is LQKENI. The germline V and J ends were trimmed by 2 bases and 4 bases, with 8 bases remaining between them.

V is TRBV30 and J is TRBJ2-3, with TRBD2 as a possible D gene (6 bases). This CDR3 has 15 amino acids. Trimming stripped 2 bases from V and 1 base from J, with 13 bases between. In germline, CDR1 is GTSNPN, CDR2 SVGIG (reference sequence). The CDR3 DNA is TGTGCCTGGAGTAACGCCTGGGGGGGCACAGATACGCAGTATTTT. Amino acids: CAWSNAWGGTDTQYF.

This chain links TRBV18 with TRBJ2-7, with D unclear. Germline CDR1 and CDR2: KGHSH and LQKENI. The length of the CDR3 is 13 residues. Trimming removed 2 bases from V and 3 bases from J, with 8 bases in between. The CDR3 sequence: CASSPNRFYEQYF. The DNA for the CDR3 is TGTGCCAGCTCACCAAACAGATTCTACGAGCAGTACTTC.

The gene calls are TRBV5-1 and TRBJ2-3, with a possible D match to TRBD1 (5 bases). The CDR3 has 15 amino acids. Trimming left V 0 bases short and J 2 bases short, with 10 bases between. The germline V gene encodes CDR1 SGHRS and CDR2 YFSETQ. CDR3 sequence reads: CASSLGVGATDTQYF. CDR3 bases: TGCGCCAGCAGCTTGGGTGTAGGGGCCACAGATACGCAGTATTTT.

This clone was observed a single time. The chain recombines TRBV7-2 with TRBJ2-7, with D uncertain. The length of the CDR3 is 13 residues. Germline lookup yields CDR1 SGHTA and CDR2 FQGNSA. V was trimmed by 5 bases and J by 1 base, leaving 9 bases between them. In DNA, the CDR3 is TGTGCCAGCAGCGAAAGCTTTTCCTACGAGCAGTACTTC. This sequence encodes CASSESFSYEQYF.

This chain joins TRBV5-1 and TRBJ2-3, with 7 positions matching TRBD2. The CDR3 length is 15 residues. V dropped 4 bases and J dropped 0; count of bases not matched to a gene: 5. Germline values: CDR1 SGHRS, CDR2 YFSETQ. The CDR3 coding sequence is TGCGCCAGCAGCGGCCTAGCGGATAGCACAGATACGCAGTATTTT. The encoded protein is CASSGLADSTDTQYF.

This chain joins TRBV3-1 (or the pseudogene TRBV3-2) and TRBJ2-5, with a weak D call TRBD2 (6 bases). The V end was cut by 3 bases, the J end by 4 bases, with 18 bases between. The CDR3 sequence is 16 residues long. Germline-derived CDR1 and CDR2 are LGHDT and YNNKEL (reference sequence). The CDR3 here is CASSHLIAATPETQYF. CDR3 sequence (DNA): TGTGCCAGCAGCCATCTTATAGCGGCCACCCCAGAGACCCAGTACTTC.

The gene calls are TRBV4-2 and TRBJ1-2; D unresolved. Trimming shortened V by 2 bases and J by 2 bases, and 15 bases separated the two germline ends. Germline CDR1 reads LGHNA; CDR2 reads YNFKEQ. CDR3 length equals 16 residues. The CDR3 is CASSQFPATVNYGYTF. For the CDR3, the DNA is TGTGCCAGCAGCCAATTCCCCGCCACGGTCAACTATGGCTACACCTTC.